Listed here are 22 T cell receptor beta chains from one sample, sequenced in a study of blood T cell repertoires in COVID-19. Sequenced by immunoSEQ multiplex PCR; TCRdb stores in-frame clones only, minus some. The data show approximately 74,000 clones, over 80% seen once. Sequencing was done on a sample of peripheral blood. The receptor source for this set is a man older than 75 with active or convalescent COVID-19.

The rearrangement links TRBV5-4 to TRBJ1-4, with 7 bases fitting TRBD1. V trimming: 4 bases; J trimming: 6 bases; junction bases outside the gene matches: 9. The CDR3 consists of 15 residues. In germline, CDR1 is SGHNT, CDR2 YYREEE (reference sequence). This CDR3 reads CASSGGWGTDEKLFF. CDR3 nucleotide sequence: TGTGCCAGCAGCGGCGGATGGGGGACAGATGAAAAACTGTTTTTT.

This clone was seen once. This chain's CDR3 is CASSWGLAGQETQYF. The CDR3 DNA follows: TGTGCCAGCAGCTGGGGACTAGCGGGGCAAGAGACCCAGTACTTC. The chain links TRBV5-4 to TRBJ2-5; TRBD2 matches 13 bases. V trimming: 3 bases; J trimming: 2 bases; junction bases outside the gene matches: 1. Germline assignment: CDR1 SGHNT and CDR2 YYREEE (reference sequence). The CDR3 is made up of 15 amino acids.

V is TRBV2 and J is TRBJ2-7, with TRBD1 identical over 9 bases. The germline V gene has CDR1 SNHLY and CDR2 FYNNEI. With 5 bases clipped from V and 7 bases from J, the junction kept 12 bases outside the gene matches. This CDR3 has 15 residues. The CDR3 protein is CASSPTGGSSREQYF. The CDR3 DNA sequence: TGTGCCAGCAGTCCTACAGGGGGCTCTTCGAGGGAGCAGTACTTC.

The rearrangement uses TRBV28 and TRBJ2-1; 10 bases map to TRBD1. V dropped 5 bases and J dropped 4; count of bases not matched to a gene: 11. Germline-derived CDR1 and CDR2 are MDHEN and SYDVKM. The CDR3 covers 17 residues. CDR3 nucleotide sequence: TGTGCCAGCAGTGACAGGGGGCAGGGAGCACCTTACAATGAGCAGTTCTTC. Translating it yields CASSDRGQGAPYNEQFF.

The J gene is TRBJ1-2, the V gene TRBV5-1; D unresolved. The CDR3 length is 14 residues. Trimming took 1 base from V and 7 from J, leaving 14 bases between them. Per germline, CDR1 SGHRS and CDR2 YFSETQ. For the CDR3, the DNA is TGCGCCAGCAGCTTGTCTTCGGGGTCGGGTGGCTACACCTTC. It codes for CASSLSSGSGGYTF.

This chain links TRBV28 with TRBJ1-6; D unclear. The CDR3 contains 14 residues. The germline V gene encodes CDR1 MDHEN and CDR2 SYDVKM. Trimming pared 7 bases from V and 2 bases from J, leaving 9 bases between. The CDR3 is CASMRVAYNSPLHF. Written as DNA, the CDR3 is TGTGCCAGCATGAGGGTGGCCTATAATTCACCCCTCCACTTT.

This chain joins TRBV10-2 and TRBJ2-7; no definite D call. Germline V lookup: CDR1 WSHSY, CDR2 SAAADI. The CDR3 length is 12 residues. Trimming stripped 1 base from V and 3 bases from J, with 4 bases between. This CDR3 reads CASSELSYEQYF. CDR3 nucleotides: TGCGCCAGCAGTGAGTTGAGCTACGAGCAGTACTTC.

The chain is built from TRBV19 and TRBJ2-5; possibly TRBD1 for D (6 bases). V dropped 4 bases and J dropped 1 base, with 13 bases sitting between them. Germline assignment: CDR1 LNHDA and CDR2 SQIVND (reference sequence). The CDR3 contains 15 residues. The CDR3 DNA reads TGTGCCAGTAGTACCCGATGGACAGCCCAAGAGACCCAGTACTTC. Translated, it gives CASSTRWTAQETQYF.

The chain links TRBV4-2 to TRBJ1-2; D is perhaps TRBD1 (5 bases). V was clipped by 4 bases and J by 2 bases, with 17 bases between them. From germline, CDR1 is LGHNA and CDR2 YNFKEQ. This CDR3 is built from 16 residues. The CDR3 region is CASSPSQGHRNYGYTF. CDR3 DNA: TGTGCCAGCAGCCCATCCCAGGGCCATAGGAACTATGGCTACACCTTC.

This chain uses TRBV4-1 with TRBJ2-7, with TRBD1 matching 7 bases. With V trimmed by 8 bases and J by 6 bases, 10 bases remained unmatched. The CDR3 length is 13 residues. CDR1 and CDR2 from the germline V gene are MGHRA and YSYEKL. The CDR3, as DNA: TGCGCCAGCGCTCCAGACAGGGTGAGCGAGCAGTACTTC. Translation: CASAPDRVSEQYF.

This chain links TRBV19 with TRBJ2-1; D is ambiguous. CDR1 and CDR2 from the germline V gene are LNHDA and SQIVND (reference sequence). This CDR3 is built from 12 residues. V shed 4 bases and J shed 4 bases, with 5 bases lying between them. CDR3 protein: CASSSGYNEQFF. Written as DNA, the CDR3 is TGTGCCAGTAGTAGCGGATACAATGAGCAGTTCTTC.

J is TRBJ1-5 and V is TRBV10-3; the match to TRBD1 covers 7 bases. Germline V gene lookup returns CDR1 ENHRY and CDR2 SYGVKD. The trim removed 2 bases at V and 11 bases at J, leaving 12 bases unmatched. CDR3 length: 15 amino acids. CDR3 nucleotide sequence: TGTGCCATCAGTGAGGGAGGGACAGAACGTAAGACCCAGCATTTT. Translation gives CAISEGGTERKTQHF.

The chain is built from TRBV28 and TRBJ2-5, with 11 bases aligning to TRBD2. CDR3 size: 15 residues. Per germline, CDR1 MDHEN and CDR2 SYDVKM. V was pared by 2 bases and J by 5 bases, with 4 bases of the junction left unmatched. CDR3 region: CASSLGLAGGETQYF. DNA of the CDR3: TGTGCCAGCAGTTTAGGCCTAGCGGGGGGTGAGACCCAGTACTTC.

The chain recombines TRBV5-1 with TRBJ2-5, with D possibly being TRBD1 (6 bases). Germline CDR1 reads SGHRS; CDR2 reads YFSETQ. V shed 0 bases and J shed 5 bases, with 14 bases lying between them. CDR3 length: 15 amino acids. CDR3 nucleotides: TGCGCCAGCAGCTTGGGTGTCAGGGGCGGGGAGACCCAGTACTTC. This codes for CASSLGVRGGETQYF.

This chain uses TRBV6-1 with TRBJ1-5, with a weak D call TRBD1 (5 bases). CDR3 length equals 15 residues. V was pared by 3 bases and J by 1 base, with 10 bases between. Germline-derived CDR1 and CDR2 are MNHNS and SASEGT. The DNA for the CDR3 is TGTGCCAGCAGTGATGTCTCAGGGAGCAATCAGCCCCAGCATTTT. Encoded protein: CASSDVSGSNQPQHF.

The chain has TRBV9 and TRBJ1-6, with no clear D. V was shortened by 0 bases and J by 3 bases, with 7 bases between the two germline ends. Germline assignment: CDR1 SGDLS and CDR2 YYNGEE. The CDR3 covers 15 residues. The CDR3 sequence: CASSVATGYNSPLHF. CDR3 bases: TGTGCCAGCAGCGTAGCTACCGGCTATAATTCACCCCTCCACTTT.

The table lists this clone with a count of one. The chain carries TRBV18 and TRBJ2-2; D not resolved. The CDR3 extends over 15 amino acids. Trimming left V 4 bases short and J 0 bases short, with 9 bases between. Germline V gene data show CDR1 as KGHSH and CDR2 as LQKENI. The CDR3 DNA is TGTGCCAGCTCACGTGGGCCGACGAACACCGGGGAGCTGTTTTTT. Translating gives CASSRGPTNTGELFF.

V is TRBV9 and J is TRBJ2-3, with D possibly being TRBD2 (6 bases). Trimming removed 3 bases at V and 1 base at J, with 12 bases between. The CDR3 consists of 15 residues. CDR1 and CDR2 (germline): SGDLS, YYNGEE. CDR3 in amino acids: CASSGTGGGTDTQYF. The CDR3 nucleotides read TGTGCCAGCAGCGGGACCGGAGGGGGCACAGATACGCAGTATTTT.

This clone has just one count. CDR3 nucleotides: TGTGCCAGCAGCCTGGACAGAAAGAATGAAAAACTGTTTTTT. It is translated as CASSLDRKNEKLFF. The chain is built from TRBV6-5 and TRBJ1-4, with D perhaps matching TRBD1 (6 bases). This CDR3 is 14 amino acids long. With 6 bases removed from V and 5 bases from J, the gap between germline ends came to 13 bases. Germline V CDR1 and CDR2: MNHEY, SVGAGI.

The chain is built from TRBV27 and TRBJ2-3; D might be TRBD2 (6 bases). Germline assignment: CDR1 MNHEY and CDR2 SMNVEV (reference sequence). V lost 2 bases and J lost 2, with 11 bases in between. The CDR3 loop spans 15 amino acids. The CDR3 loop reads CASSLPPGVTDTQYF. CDR3 DNA: TGTGCCAGCAGTTTACCCCCGGGGGTCACAGATACGCAGTATTTT.

The chain has TRBV6-5 and TRBJ1-4, with D tentatively TRBD1 (6 bases). CDR3 length: 15 amino acids. Germline V gives CDR1 MNHEY, CDR2 SVGAGI. V was trimmed by 4 bases and J by 8 bases, leaving 17 bases between them. CDR3 in DNA: TGTGCCAGCAGTTTCACAGGGACCATAAGGGAAAAACTGTTTTTT. Translating it yields CASSFTGTIREKLFF.

This chain joins TRBV6-2 or TRBV6-3 and TRBJ2-5, with D maybe TRBD2 (5 bases). From germline, CDR1 is MNHEY and CDR2 SVGEGT. This CDR3 spans 14 amino acids. Trimming took 0 bases from V and 7 from J, leaving 12 bases between them. Written as DNA, the CDR3 is TGTGCCAGCAGTTACTCCCTCGGAAGCGGGACCCAGTACTTC. Encoded protein: CASSYSLGSGTQYF.